This T cell receptor (beta chain) was found in a study of CD8 T cells in Susac syndrome. Study findings and constraints: The study recognized that its TCR sequencing and HLA analysis covered a relatively small number of individuals.

The individuals used as controls were healthy donors who had been matched for both age and sex. Comment on this clonotype: What it binds is not known.

RNA was extracted with the RNeasy kit, and a quantity of about 0.45 to 1 ug was reverse transcribed using random hexamers. TCRdb fed the immunoSEQ multiplex PCR reads into MiXCR, producing one record per CDR3 protein. The sample holds about 80,000 distinct CDR3 sequences, about 94% seen once. V lost 4 bases, J lost 3 bases, and 13 bases lay in between. CDR3 length equals 14 residues. Sequencing was carried out using CD8+ T cells from PBMCs. The V and J genes are TRBV5-3 and TRBJ1-1, with D possibly being TRBD1 (5 bases). TRBV5-3 is known as an ORF, though its function is uncertain. This receptor was obtained from a human donor in good health. For the CDR3, the DNA is TGTGCCAGAAGCCGAAACCCACAGGACACTGAAGCTTTCTTT. Its protein product is CARSRNPQDTEAFF.